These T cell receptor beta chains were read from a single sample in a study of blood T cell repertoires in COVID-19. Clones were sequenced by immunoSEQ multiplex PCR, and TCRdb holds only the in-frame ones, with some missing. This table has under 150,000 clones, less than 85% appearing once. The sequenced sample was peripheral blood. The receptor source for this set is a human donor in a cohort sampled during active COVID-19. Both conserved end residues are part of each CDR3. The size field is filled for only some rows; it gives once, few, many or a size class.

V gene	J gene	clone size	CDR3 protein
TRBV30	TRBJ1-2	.	CAWSPLTTGSYGYTF
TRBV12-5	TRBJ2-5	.	CASGPTSQETQYF
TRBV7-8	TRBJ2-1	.	CASSEDRDRKVNEQFF
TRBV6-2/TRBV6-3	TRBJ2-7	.	CASSYSVEQYF
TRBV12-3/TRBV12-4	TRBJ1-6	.	CASSLDRDSPLHF
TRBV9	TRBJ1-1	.	CASSRRGPGAEAFF
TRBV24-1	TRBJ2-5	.	CATSDLPVGAQETQYF
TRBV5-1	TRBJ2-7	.	CASSFRDRGPYEQYF
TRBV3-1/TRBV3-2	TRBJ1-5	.	CASSRNPWARNQPQHF
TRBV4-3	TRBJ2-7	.	CASSQGGTGGSSYEQYF
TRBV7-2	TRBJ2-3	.	CASSSGTPSTDTQYF
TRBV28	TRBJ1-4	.	CASSQTPGVDEKLFF
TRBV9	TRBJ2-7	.	CASSASKGKQYF
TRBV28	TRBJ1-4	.	CASLLTTGEKLFF
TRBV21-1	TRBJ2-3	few	CAIRGGGGGDTQYF
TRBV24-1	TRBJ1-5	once	CATSDPGAGQPQHF
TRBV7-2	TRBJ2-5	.	CASSPRASGGAGLETQYF
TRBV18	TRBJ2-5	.	CASSREQQETQYF
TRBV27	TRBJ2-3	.	CASSAQGRFTDTQYF
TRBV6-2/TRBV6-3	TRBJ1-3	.	CASSYVKGEISGNTIYF